Below are 32 T cell receptor beta chains sequenced from a single sample in a study of T cell repertoires in cytomegalovirus infection. Their target antigens are unknown. TCRdb reanalysed the reads using MiXCR and keeps one entry per CDR3 protein. There are under 850,000 distinct CDR3 sequences in the sample; roughly a third occur only once, and around a sixth lies in the top ten. The specimen comprised cultured PBMCs, sampled from culture after CMV antigen stimulation. The receptors stem from a human donor in good health (CMV status not recorded). Some clones in this sample may be carry-over from other donors' samples.

V usage is TRBV2 and J usage is TRBJ2-4; the D gene is possibly TRBD1 (5 bases). The V gene lost 4 bases and the J gene lost 0 bases, with 10 bases spanning the gap. Germline lookup yields CDR1 SNHLY and CDR2 FYNNEI. This CDR3 is 15 amino acids long. CDR3 in amino acids: CASSVDTPAKNIQYF. For the CDR3, the DNA is TGTGCCAGCAGTGTGGACACACCAGCCAAAAACATTCAGTACTTC.

This clonotype was counted ten times or more. The chain employs TRBV7-8 and TRBJ2-2; 11 nucleotides line up with TRBD1. V lost 3 bases to trimming and J lost 4 bases; unmatched junction nucleotides: 4. The CDR3 extends over 16 amino acids. CDR1 is SGHVS, CDR2 FQNEAQ, per germline. CDR3 DNA sequence: TGTGCCAGCAGCTTGTCGGGACAGGGGGGCACCGGGGAGCTGTTTTTT. This codes for CASSLSGQGGTGELFF.

This clonotype was counted ten times or more. The chain is built from TRBV6-1 and TRBJ2-7; D not certain. Germline lookup yields CDR1 MNHNS and CDR2 SASEGT. This CDR3 is 15 amino acids long. V was clipped by 2 bases and J by 2 bases, with 13 bases between them. The CDR3: CASSEWPQRPYEQYF. The CDR3 DNA reads as TGTGCCAGCAGTGAATGGCCCCAGAGACCCTACGAGCAGTACTTC.

The rearrangement links TRBV12-3 or TRBV12-4 to TRBJ2-7, with unresolved D. V dropped 2 bases and J dropped 5 bases, with 7 bases sitting between them. The CDR3 runs 12 residues. CDR3 residues: CASSLLVDEQYF. As DNA, the CDR3 is TGTGCCAGCAGTTTACTAGTAGACGAGCAGTACTTC.

This sequence joins TRBV12-3 or TRBV12-4 and TRBJ1-5; no reliable D call. V was trimmed by 5 bases and J by 2 bases, leaving 10 bases between them. The CDR3 contains 14 residues. CDR3 sequence (DNA): TGTGCCAGCAGTCGAGCGCCAGGCAATCAGCCCCAGCATTTT. The encoded protein is CASSRAPGNQPQHF.

This clonotype occurred many times. The rearrangement uses TRBV7-2 and TRBJ2-5, with 12 bases that match TRBD2. The V and J ends lost 4 bases and 5 bases, in that order; junction bases with no gene match: 8. CDR3 length equals 16 residues. Germline V CDR1 and CDR2: SGHTA, FQGNSA. The CDR3 loop reads CASSYRLAGVLETQYF. The CDR3 DNA follows: TGTGCCAGCAGCTACCGACTAGCGGGAGTCTTGGAGACCCAGTACTTC.

The table lists this clonotype with a few counts. The chain is built from TRBV12-5 and TRBJ1-1; D is ambiguous. The V gene's germline CDR1 is LGHNT and CDR2 FRNRAP. Trimming stripped 7 bases from V and 3 bases from J, with 12 bases between. The CDR3 has 13 residues. The CDR3 nucleotides are TGTGCTAGTGCTCCCACGGGAGACACTGAAGCTTTCTTT. Protein: CASAPTGDTEAFF.

The V gene is TRBV12-5, the J gene TRBJ2-7, with 10 positions matching TRBD1. The CDR3 consists of 14 residues. Trimming removed 4 bases from V and 5 bases from J; junction bases left unmatched: 5. Germline V gene lookup returns CDR1 LGHNT and CDR2 FRNRAP. The CDR3: CASGSGQGIDEQYF. DNA of the CDR3: TGTGCTAGTGGTTCGGGACAGGGGATCGACGAGCAGTACTTC.

This clonotype has just a few counts. V gene TRBV19 combines with J gene TRBJ1-2; 8 bases agree with TRBD1. Looked up from germline, CDR1 is LNHDA and CDR2 is SQIVND (reference sequence). Trimming removed 6 bases from V and 4 bases from J; junction bases left unmatched: 7. The CDR3 consists of 14 residues. The DNA for the CDR3 is TGTGCCAGTAGGGAGTCAGGGGGCTCCTATGGCTACACCTTC. This translates into CASRESGGSYGYTF.

The CDR3 bases are TGCAGTGCTAGAGGGGGCGGTGAAAAACTGTTTTTT. Translating gives CSARGGGEKLFF. The chain uses TRBV20-1 and TRBJ1-4; D may be TRBD1 (5 bases). CDR3 size: 12 residues. From germline, CDR1 is DFQATT and CDR2 SNEGSKA (reference sequence). Deletions cut 1 base from V and 7 bases from J, with 7 bases between.

The sample holds a few counts of this clonotype. The V gene is TRBV12-3 or TRBV12-4, the J gene TRBJ1-2; D gene uncertain. This CDR3 spans 14 amino acids. V gave up 1 base and J gave up 8 bases, with 14 bases separating them. CDR3 loop: CASSLVTARRGYTF. The CDR3 DNA reads as TGTGCCAGCAGTTTAGTAACGGCCCGCAGGGGCTACACCTTC.

Remarks on this clonotype: Germline is not matched at one junction end, which may reflect a read error. CDR3 bases: TGTGCCAGCAGCCCCTCGACTAGCGGGACGTACGAGCAGTACTTC. Translated, it gives CASSPSTSGTYEQYF. The J gene is TRBJ2-7, the V gene TRBV5-1; 11 bases match TRBD2. The CDR3 is 15 amino acids. The V gene's germline CDR1 is SGHRS and CDR2 YFSETQ.

This clonotype came up a few times. The V and J genes are TRBV7-2 and TRBJ1-4; the D is unclear. Trimming took off 4 bases at V and 5 bases at J, with 11 bases between the two ends. The CDR3 spans 14 residues. Germline assignment: CDR1 SGHTA and CDR2 FQGNSA. CDR3 protein: CASSSEGRNEKLFF. CDR3 DNA: TGTGCCAGCAGCTCCGAGGGCCGCAATGAAAAACTGTTTTTT.

This clonotype showed up just once. The V call is TRBV9, the J call TRBJ2-1, with D perhaps matching TRBD2 (6 bases). V dropped 3 bases and J dropped 4 bases, with 14 bases sitting between them. Germline loops: CDR1 SGDLS, CDR2 YYNGEE. This CDR3 has 15 residues. CDR3 sequence (DNA): TGTGCCAGCAGCGCCCGGGAGTGGGGTTACAATGAGCAGTTCTTC. This sequence encodes CASSAREWGYNEQFF.

This clonotype has a handful of counts. The V and J genes are TRBV19 and TRBJ2-1, with 7 bases matching TRBD2. CDR1 LNHDA and CDR2 SQIVND come from the germline V gene (reference sequence). The length of the CDR3 is 17 residues. Germline trimming cut 3 bases from V and 4 bases from J; bases unmatched to any gene: 12. The CDR3 DNA reads as TGTGCCAGTAGTATTGGGGCGGGAGAGGAGGGTTACAATGAGCAGTTCTTC. It codes for CASSIGAGEEGYNEQFF. Variable domain in full (rest from reference TRBV19 and TRBJ2-1): DGGITQSPKYLFRKEGQNVTLSCEQNLNHDAMYWYRQDPGQGLRLIYYSQIVNDFQKGDIAEGYSVSREKKESFPLTVTSAQKNPTAFYLCASSIGAGEEGYNEQFFGPGTRLTVL.

This clonotype was seen once. This rearrangement joins TRBV6-2 or TRBV6-3 to TRBJ1-2, with 8 nucleotides matching TRBD1. The V gene's germline CDR1 is MNHEY and CDR2 SVGEGT. The CDR3 contains 14 residues. V lost 5 bases to trimming and J lost 4 bases; unmatched junction nucleotides: 6. The DNA of the CDR3 is TGTGCCAGCAGTCTAAGGACAGGGAGCTATGGCTACACCTTC. Translated: CASSLRTGSYGYTF.

J is TRBJ2-1 and V is TRBV7-2; the D is unclear. Germline V gene sequence: CDR1 SGHTA, CDR2 FQGNSA. The V gene lost 1 base and the J gene lost 6 bases, with 13 bases spanning the gap. This CDR3 has 15 residues. CDR3 region: CASSLGFRFVNEQFF. The CDR3 DNA sequence: TGTGCCAGCAGCTTAGGTTTTCGATTCGTCAATGAGCAGTTCTTC.

There are many counts of this clonotype. The rearrangement links TRBV7-2 to TRBJ2-7, with D uncertain. The length of the CDR3 is 13 residues. Germline values: CDR1 SGHTA, CDR2 FQGNSA. Deletions cut 6 bases from V and 2 bases from J, with 11 bases between. The CDR3 DNA reads TGTGCCAGCAGACCGTTAGGCCCCTACGAGCAGTACTTC. Translating gives CASRPLGPYEQYF.

CDR3 in DNA: TGTGCCAGCAGCTTCGCCGGGGACCAGCCCCAGCATTTT. It is translated as CASSFAGDQPQHF. V is TRBV7-6 and J is TRBJ1-5, with D maybe TRBD1 (5 bases). Germline V gives CDR1 SGHVS, CDR2 FNYEAQ. The CDR3 loop spans 13 amino acids. Trimming pared 3 bases from V and 7 bases from J, leaving 10 bases between.

This rearrangement joins TRBV6-1 to TRBJ2-7; TRBD2 might be the D (6 bases). This CDR3 is built from 11 residues. Trimming removed 7 bases from V and 5 bases from J, with 9 bases in between. Germline-derived CDR1 and CDR2 are MNHNS and SASEGT. Here the CDR3 DNA reads TGTGCCAGCACGCGGGACGACGAGCAGTACTTC. Encoded protein: CASTRDDEQYF.

This rearrangement joins TRBV6-8 to TRBJ1-2; 10 bases are shared with TRBD1. The J segment lost 8 bases and the V segment lost 6 bases, leaving 18 bases of the junction unmatched. Germline V CDR1 and CDR2: MNHGY, SAAAGT. The CDR3 sequence is 17 residues long. CDR3: CASRPGQGPLSNRGYTF. In DNA form, the CDR3 reads TGTGCCAGCAGACCGGGACAGGGGCCTCTTAGCAATAGAGGCTACACCTTC.

This clonotype was recorded once. The rearrangement joins TRBV11-2 to TRBJ2-1, with 11 positions matching TRBD2. Germline CDR1 is SGHAT and CDR2 is FQNNGV. The length of the CDR3 is 16 residues. V lost 5 bases, J lost 2 bases, and 5 bases stayed unmatched. The CDR3 region has the DNA TGTGCCAGCAGCACCTATAGCGGGAGGGCCTACAATGAGCAGTTCTTC. Amino acid sequence: CASSTYSGRAYNEQFF. Full variable domain (remainder filled in from reference TRBV11-2 and TRBJ2-1): EAGVAQSPRYKIIEKRQSVAFWCNPISGHATLYWYQQILGQGPKLLIQFQNNGVVDDSQLPKDRFSAERLKGVDSTLKIQPAKLEDSAVYLCASSTYSGRAYNEQFFGPGTRLTVL.

This clonotype was detected a few times. V is TRBV20-1 and J is TRBJ2-3, with D unresolved. Looked up from germline, CDR1 is DFQATT and CDR2 is SNEGSKA (reference sequence). The ends were cut back, 6 bases at V and 6 bases at J, with 10 bases in the middle. The CDR3 has 11 amino acids. The CDR3 loop is CSALDLDTQYF. CDR3 coding DNA: TGCAGTGCCCTAGATCTTGATACGCAGTATTTT.

This clonotype was counted only a few times. J is TRBJ2-3 and V is TRBV7-7; D is possibly TRBD2 (5 bases). CDR3 size: 15 residues. Trimming cost V 5 bases and J 5 bases, with 17 bases left between them. CDR1 is SSHAT, CDR2 FNYEAQ, per germline (reference sequence). The CDR3 DNA is TGTGCCAGCAGCGTTAGCGCTTTTTCGGGAGATACGCAGTATTTT. Protein: CASSVSAFSGDTQYF.

This clonotype came up a few times. The chain joins TRBV20-1 to TRBJ1-1; D unresolved. Germline V gene lookup returns CDR1 DFQATT and CDR2 SNEGSKA (reference sequence). Trimming stripped 6 bases from V and 5 bases from J, with 13 bases between. The CDR3 runs 12 residues. As DNA, the CDR3 is TGCAGTGCCCGCCGCTTGGGAACTGAAGCTTTCTTT. Its translation is CSARRLGTEAFF.

The chain combines TRBV7-9 with TRBJ1-1; TRBD1 might be the D (5 bases). Germline CDR1 and CDR2: SEHNR and FQNEAQ (reference sequence). The V end lost 5 bases, the J end lost 11 bases, and 15 bases lay between the germline ends. The CDR3 extends over 12 amino acids. CDR3 amino acids: CASSAGAAGAFF. The DNA of the CDR3 is TGTGCCAGCAGCGCCGGGGCGGCTGGGGCTTTCTTT. The full variable domain, with the rest looked up from reference TRBV7-9 and TRBJ1-1, is DTGVSQNPRHKITKRGQNVTFRCDPISEHNRLYWYRQTLGQGPEFLTYFQNEAQLEKSRLLSDRFSAERPKGSFSTLEIQRTEQGDSAMYLCASSAGAAGAFFGQGTRLTVV.

This clonotype was detected only a few times. The chain combines TRBV28 with TRBJ2-1, with 14 bases matching TRBD2. The CDR3 contains 18 residues. Germline CDR1 and CDR2: MDHEN and SYDVKM. V was clipped by 3 bases and J by 9 bases; unmatched bases: 13. The CDR3 protein is CASSLSGLVGLAGVEQFF. CDR3 nucleotide sequence: TGTGCCAGCAGTTTGTCAGGTCTGGTGGGACTAGCGGGGGTTGAGCAGTTCTTC.

Remarks on this clonotype: One end of the junction fails to match germline, which may point to a read error. This chain uses TRBV5-3 with TRBJ2-5; a possible D gene is TRBD2 (5 bases). TRBV5-3 is recorded as an ORF, its role being uncertain. The CDR3 covers 15 residues. This CDR3 reads CASSSSSHGWETQYF. For the CDR3, the DNA is TGTGCCAGCAGCTCGTCTAGCCACGGTTGGGAGACCCAGTACTTC.

Remarks on this clonotype: A read error may account for a junction end that differs from germline. The genes are TRBV4-1 and TRBJ1-3; D unresolved. Germline V CDR1 and CDR2: MGHRA, YSYEKL. This CDR3 region has 15 residues. CDR3 DNA: TGTGCCAGCAGCCCTTCCACCTCGGGGGGAAACACCATATATTTT. This gives the protein CASSPSTSGGNTIYF.

V and J are TRBV7-9 and TRBJ1-1, with D uncertain. The CDR3 is 13 amino acids. The V gene lost 1 base and the J gene lost 4 bases, with 7 bases spanning the gap. Germline V gives CDR1 SEHNR, CDR2 FQNEAQ (reference sequence). The CDR3 bases are TGTGCCAGCAGCTTAGGCGAAACCACTGAAGCTTTCTTT. This codes for CASSLGETTEAFF. The full variable domain, with the rest looked up from reference TRBV7-9 and TRBJ1-1, is DTGVSQNPRHKITKRGQNVTFRCDPISEHNRLYWYRQTLGQGPEFLTYFQNEAQLEKSRLLSDRFSAERPKGSFSTLEIQRTEQGDSAMYLCASSLGETTEAFFGQGTRLTVV.

This clonotype was counted between two and nine times. The chain is built from TRBV20-1 and TRBJ2-7; perhaps TRBD1 as D (6 bases). Deletions cut 6 bases from V and 2 bases from J, with 14 bases between. Germline loops: CDR1 DFQATT, CDR2 SNEGSKA (reference sequence). The CDR3 sequence is 13 residues long. The CDR3 loop reads CSAPRDTPYEQYF. CDR3 sequence (DNA): TGCAGTGCGCCCCGGGACACCCCCTACGAGCAGTACTTC.

The chain recombines TRBV28 with TRBJ2-7, with D perhaps being TRBD1 or TRBD2 (6 bases each). Trimming pared 5 bases from V and 3 bases from J, leaving 17 bases between. This CDR3 has 15 amino acids. The germline V gene has CDR1 MDHEN and CDR2 SYDVKM. The CDR3 DNA follows: TGTGCCAGCAGTACAACAGGGCTGGGAGGCTACGAGCAGTACTTC. This codes for CASSTTGLGGYEQYF. The full variable domain, completed using reference TRBV28 and TRBJ2-7, is DVKVTQSSRYLVKRTGEKVFLECVQDMDHENMFWYRQDPGLGLRLIYFSYDVKMKEKGDIPEGYSVSREKKERFSLILESASTNQTSMYLCASSTTGLGGYEQYFGPGTRLTVT.